This TCR beta chain originates from a study of control samples from healthy donors and cancer patients (dated by TCRdb to the early 2020s). The V and J ends are trimmed by 4 bases and 1 base, leaving 10 bases between them. The CDR3 measures 14 amino acids from cysteine to phenylalanine. The entry retains the CDR3 DNA only, 42 bases that are in frame from base 1. CDR1 MGHDK and CDR2 SYGVNS were looked up in the germline V gene. Receptor libraries were prepared by the immunoSEQ multiplex PCR assay. Sourced from immuneACCESS, this table was stored by TCRdb with only in-frame sequences that have V and J called. A share of the clones is absent; for the studies checked, an unresolved V gene accounts for under half, and the remainder has no known explanation. The sample table contains about 84,000 clones; only one count was recorded for about nine tenths of them. The leading ten clones occupy about 16% of the sample.

This clone was counted only a few times. Its antigen is unknown. Base qualities are not provided; no much larger clone lies one nucleotide away. The origin of this receptor is a man aged 45-60 years in good health. The chain joins TRBV25-1 to TRBJ1-1, with the D gene uncertain. The sequenced sample was blood. The CDR3 is CASSAEGGNTEAFF. The sequenced DNA: TGTGCCAGCAGTGCGGAGGGAGGGAACACTGAAGCTTTCTTT.